Shown below are 8 T cell receptor beta chains from a single sample sequenced in a study of early T cells in non-severe SARS-CoV-2 infection. TCRdb reprocessed the 5' RACE reads with MiXCR, giving one entry per CDR3 protein. The sample shows fewer than 80,000 distinct CDR3 sequences, roughly a tenth of them seen only once. Sequenced input: whole blood. Receptor source: an adult who was a healthcare worker with PCR-confirmed SARS-CoV-2 infection or an uninfected control (not recorded which).

The chain is built from TRBV6-2 or TRBV6-3 and TRBJ2-1; a weak D match, TRBD1 (6 bases). With 5 bases removed from V and 6 bases from J, the gap between germline ends came to 17 bases. Germline CDR1 MNHEY, CDR2 SVGEGT. This CDR3 is built from 15 residues. The CDR3 DNA is TGTGCCAGCAGTCCTGACAGGCCAACCTTCAATGAGCAGTTCTTC. It specifies CASSPDRPTFNEQFF.

This chain joins TRBV20-1 and TRBJ2-7, with a possible D match to TRBD2 (6 bases). V lost 1 base and J lost 0, with 19 bases in between. The CDR3 has 17 residues. Germline assignment: CDR1 DFQATT and CDR2 SNEGSKA (reference sequence). The CDR3 sequence is CSARGGSRELSSYEQYF. The CDR3 DNA sequence: TGCAGTGCTAGAGGTGGCTCCCGGGAGTTGAGCTCCTACGAGCAGTACTTC.

This chain connects TRBV7-8 to TRBJ2-5, with 8 bases identical to TRBD2. Germline V gene lookup returns CDR1 SGHVS and CDR2 FQNEAQ. J lost 1 base, V lost 3 bases, and 10 bases had no gene match. The CDR3 is made up of 17 amino acids. Here the CDR3 DNA reads TGTGCCAGCAGCTTGGACCTTAGCGGGATGAGCCAAGAGACCCAGTACTTC. Its translation: CASSLDLSGMSQETQYF.

This clonotype appeared many times. V and J are TRBV10-2 and TRBJ2-3; TRBD2 matches 8 bases. Losses at the gene ends were 3 bases for V and 2 bases for J; bases not matched to a gene: 4. The CDR3 totals 15 residues. Germline CDR1 WSHSY, CDR2 SAAADI. CDR3 nucleotide sequence: TGCGCCAGCAGTGATCGGGGGGGGCCCACAGATACGCAGTATTTT. Residues: CASSDRGGPTDTQYF.

This clonotype has at least ten counts. The chain joins TRBV19 to TRBJ1-5; D gene ambiguous. The CDR3 loop spans 13 amino acids. CDR1 and CDR2 from the germline V gene are LNHDA and SQIVND (reference sequence). V was clipped by 8 bases and J by 2 bases, with 10 bases between them. The DNA of the CDR3 is TGTGCCAGTGTGGGCACCGGCAATCAGCCCCAGCATTTT. It yields the protein CASVGTGNQPQHF.

The V gene is TRBV5-6, the J gene TRBJ1-1, with 9 bases lining up with TRBD1. Germline loops: CDR1 SGHDT, CDR2 YYEEEE. Trimming removed 3 bases from V and 0 bases from J; junction bases left unmatched: 12. This CDR3 region has 18 residues. Here the CDR3 reads CASSSPRDRAIMNTEAFF. CDR3 in DNA: TGTGCCAGCAGCTCGCCCAGGGACAGGGCTATCATGAACACTGAAGCTTTCTTT.

For this clonotype: A much larger clone differs from this one at a single base, so this may be a read error. The J gene is TRBJ1-4, the V gene TRBV10-2; D may be TRBD1 (5 bases). In germline, CDR1 is WSHSY, CDR2 SAAADI. V lost 3 bases to trimming and J lost 0 bases, with 8 bases between them. This CDR3 has 15 residues. The CDR3 here is CASSEQAATNEKLFF. CDR3 bases: TGCGCCAGCAGTGAACAGGCCGCAACTAATGAAAAACTGTTTTTT.

This clonotype was found a few times. CDR3 residues: CASGQTINTGELFF. CDR3 coding DNA: TGTGCTAGTGGTCAAACCATCAACACCGGGGAGCTGTTTTTT. The chain links TRBV12-5 to TRBJ2-2; no clear D. Per the germline V gene, CDR1 is LGHNT and CDR2 is FRNRAP. There are 14 residues in the CDR3. Between the trimmed V and J ends, which lost 5 bases and 2 bases, there was a span of 9 bases.